The source of this TCR beta chain is a study of shared clonotypes between healthy human individuals. CDR1 and CDR2 (germline): SQVTM, ANQGSEA. The CDR3 covers 14 residues. Trimming took 5 bases from V and 4 from J, leaving 14 bases between them. Naive CD8 cells were CD45RO-negative, positively selected for CCR7, excluding terminally differentiated effector memory CD45RA+ cells. The repertoire was sequenced with immunoSEQ multiplex PCR; TCRdb's copy has only in-frame clones and lacks some. The profile covers about 600,000 clones, with around 95% appearing a single time and 0.09% to 0.13% taken by the ten largest.

The sequenced material came from naive CD8+ T cells sorted from blood. The TCR originated in a woman aged 25 to 39 in good health. V and J are TRBV29-1 and TRBJ2-2, with D possibly TRBD1 on 6 matching bases. The CDR3: CSVLTGSGTGELFF. Here the CDR3 DNA reads TGCAGCGTTTTGACAGGCTCGGGCACCGGGGAGCTGTTTTTT.